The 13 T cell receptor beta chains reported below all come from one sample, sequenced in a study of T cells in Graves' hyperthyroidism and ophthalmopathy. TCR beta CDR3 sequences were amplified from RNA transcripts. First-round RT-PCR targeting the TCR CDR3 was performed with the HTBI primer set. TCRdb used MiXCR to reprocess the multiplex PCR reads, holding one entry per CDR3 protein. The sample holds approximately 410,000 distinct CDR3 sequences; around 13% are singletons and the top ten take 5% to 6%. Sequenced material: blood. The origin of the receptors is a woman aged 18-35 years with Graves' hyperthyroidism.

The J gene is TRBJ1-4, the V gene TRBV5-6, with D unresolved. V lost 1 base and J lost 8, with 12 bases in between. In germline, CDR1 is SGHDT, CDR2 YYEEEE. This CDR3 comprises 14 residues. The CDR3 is CASSLRNGLEKLFF. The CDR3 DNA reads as TGTGCCAGCAGCTTGCGGAACGGTCTGGAAAAACTGTTTTTT.

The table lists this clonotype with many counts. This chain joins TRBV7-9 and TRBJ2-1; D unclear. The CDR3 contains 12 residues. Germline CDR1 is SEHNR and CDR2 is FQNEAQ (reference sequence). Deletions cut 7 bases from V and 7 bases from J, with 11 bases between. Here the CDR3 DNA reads TGTGCCAGCACTCCTATGTATAATGAGCAGTTCTTC. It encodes CASTPMYNEQFF.

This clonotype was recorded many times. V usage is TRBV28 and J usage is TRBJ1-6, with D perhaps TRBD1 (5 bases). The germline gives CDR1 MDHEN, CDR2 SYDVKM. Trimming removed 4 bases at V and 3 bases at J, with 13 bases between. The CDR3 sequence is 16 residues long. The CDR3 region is CASSWGGSNYNSPLHF. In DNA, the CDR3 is TGTGCCAGCAGTTGGGGGGGGTCGAACTATAATTCACCCCTCCACTTT.

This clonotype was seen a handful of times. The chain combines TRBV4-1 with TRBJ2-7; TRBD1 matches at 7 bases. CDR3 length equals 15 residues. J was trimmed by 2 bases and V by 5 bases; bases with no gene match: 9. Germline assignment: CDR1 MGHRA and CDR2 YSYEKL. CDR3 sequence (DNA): TGCGCCAGCAGCATTAGGACAGGCCAACCCTACGAGCAGTACTTC. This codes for CASSIRTGQPYEQYF.

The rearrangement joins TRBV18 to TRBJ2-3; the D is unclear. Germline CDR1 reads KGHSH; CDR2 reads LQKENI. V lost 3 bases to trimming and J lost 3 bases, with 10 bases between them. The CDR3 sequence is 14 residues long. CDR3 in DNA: TGTGCCAGCTCACCCGTTGTCCGAACAGATACGCAGTATTTT. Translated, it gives CASSPVVRTDTQYF.

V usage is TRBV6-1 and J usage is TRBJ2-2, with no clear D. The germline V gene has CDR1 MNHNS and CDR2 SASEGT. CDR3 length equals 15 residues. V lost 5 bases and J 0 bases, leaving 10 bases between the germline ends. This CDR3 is CASSWQIANTGELFF. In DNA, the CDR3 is TGTGCCAGCAGTTGGCAGATAGCGAACACCGGGGAGCTGTTTTTT.

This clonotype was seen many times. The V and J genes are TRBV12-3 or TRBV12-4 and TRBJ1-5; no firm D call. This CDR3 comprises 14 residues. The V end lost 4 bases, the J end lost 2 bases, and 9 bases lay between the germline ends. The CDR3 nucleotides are TGTGCCAGCAGTTGGTCCGGGGGCAATCAGCCCCAGCATTTT. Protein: CASSWSGGNQPQHF.

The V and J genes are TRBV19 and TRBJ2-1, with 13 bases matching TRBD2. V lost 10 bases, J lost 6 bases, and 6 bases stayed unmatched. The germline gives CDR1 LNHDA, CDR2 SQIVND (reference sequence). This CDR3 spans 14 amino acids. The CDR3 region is CATEGLAGTNEQFF. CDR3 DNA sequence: TGTGCCACCGAGGGACTAGCGGGGACCAATGAGCAGTTCTTC. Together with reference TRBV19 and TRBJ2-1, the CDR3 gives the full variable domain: DGGITQSPKYLFRKEGQNVTLSCEQNLNHDAMYWYRQDPGQGLRLIYYSQIVNDFQKGDIAEGYSVSREKKESFPLTVTSAQKNPTAFYLCATEGLAGTNEQFFGPGTRLTVL.

The CDR3 protein is CASSFLNGIAEETQYF. The CDR3 nucleotides read TGCGCCAGCAGCTTTCTTAACGGGATAGCGGAAGAGACCCAGTACTTC. This chain joins TRBV5-1 and TRBJ2-5; D might be TRBD2 (6 bases). CDR1 and CDR2 (germline): SGHRS, YFSETQ. The V gene lost 2 bases and the J gene lost 3 bases, with 17 bases spanning the gap. The CDR3 consists of 16 residues.

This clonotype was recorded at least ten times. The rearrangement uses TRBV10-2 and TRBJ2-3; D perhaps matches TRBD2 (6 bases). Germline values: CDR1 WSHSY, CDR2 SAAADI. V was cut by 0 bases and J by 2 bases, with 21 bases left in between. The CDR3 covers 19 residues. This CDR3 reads CASSESPLGAGPFTDTQYF. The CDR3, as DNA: TGCGCCAGCAGTGAGTCCCCGCTGGGAGCGGGCCCATTCACAGATACGCAGTATTTT.

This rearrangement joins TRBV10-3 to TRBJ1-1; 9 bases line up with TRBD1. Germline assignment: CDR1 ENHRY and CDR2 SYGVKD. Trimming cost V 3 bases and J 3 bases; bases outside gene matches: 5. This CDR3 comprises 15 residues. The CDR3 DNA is TGTGCCATCAGTGAAGGACAGGGGCCCCACACTGAAGCTTTCTTT. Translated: CAISEGQGPHTEAFF.

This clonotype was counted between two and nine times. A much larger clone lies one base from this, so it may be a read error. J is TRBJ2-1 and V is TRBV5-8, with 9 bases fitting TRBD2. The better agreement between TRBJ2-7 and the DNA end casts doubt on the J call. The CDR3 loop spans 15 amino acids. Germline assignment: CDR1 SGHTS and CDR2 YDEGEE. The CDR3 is CASSLSASGANEQYF. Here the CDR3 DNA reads TGTGCCAGCAGCTTGTCGGCTAGCGGGGCAAATGAGCAGTACTTC.

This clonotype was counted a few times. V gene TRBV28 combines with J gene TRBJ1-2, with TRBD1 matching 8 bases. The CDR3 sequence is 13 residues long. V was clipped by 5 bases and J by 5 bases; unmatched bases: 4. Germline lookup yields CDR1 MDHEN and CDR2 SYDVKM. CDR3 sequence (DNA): TGTGCCAGCAGTGGACAGGGAATATATGGCTACACCTTC. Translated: CASSGQGIYGYTF.